Included here is one TCR beta chain sequence, with context. TCRdb used MiXCR to reprocess the 5' RACE reads, holding one entry per CDR3 protein. The sample carries approximately 400,000 distinct CDR3 sequences, less than 25% recorded once. This specimen belongs to a study of T-cell memory formation after mild COVID-19. The TCR was taken from an adult woman who had mild COVID-19 (a few samples of this study predate the infection). Cell type and time point are not known. The source material was PBMCs or a T cell subset sorted from them (not recorded which).

In DNA form, the CDR3 reads TGTGCCAGCAGCCCAGGTCTTGTGGAAAACACTGAAGCTTTCTTT. Translated: CASSPGLVENTEAFF. This chain links TRBV3-1 with TRBJ1-1; D is unclear. Germline CDR1 LGHDT, CDR2 YNNKEL (reference sequence). The CDR3 loop spans 15 amino acids. Trimming pared 4 bases from V and 2 bases from J, leaving 14 bases between.